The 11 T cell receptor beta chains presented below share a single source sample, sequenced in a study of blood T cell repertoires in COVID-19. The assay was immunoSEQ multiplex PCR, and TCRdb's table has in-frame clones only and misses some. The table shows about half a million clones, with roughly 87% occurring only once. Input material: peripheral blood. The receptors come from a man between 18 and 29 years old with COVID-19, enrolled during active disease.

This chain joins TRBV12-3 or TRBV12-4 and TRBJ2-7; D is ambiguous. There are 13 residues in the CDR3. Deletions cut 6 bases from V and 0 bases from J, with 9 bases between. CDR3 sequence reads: CASSDLSSYEQYF. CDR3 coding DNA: TGTGCCAGCAGCGACTTGAGCTCCTACGAGCAGTACTTC.

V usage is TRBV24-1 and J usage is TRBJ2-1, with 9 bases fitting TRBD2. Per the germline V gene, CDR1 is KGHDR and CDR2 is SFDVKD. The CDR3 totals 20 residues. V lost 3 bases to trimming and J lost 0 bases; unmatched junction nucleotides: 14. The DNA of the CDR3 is TGTGCCACCAGTGATCTGAAAACTGGGACTAGCAAGAGCTCCTACAATGAGCAGTTCTTC. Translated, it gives CATSDLKTGTSKSSYNEQFF.

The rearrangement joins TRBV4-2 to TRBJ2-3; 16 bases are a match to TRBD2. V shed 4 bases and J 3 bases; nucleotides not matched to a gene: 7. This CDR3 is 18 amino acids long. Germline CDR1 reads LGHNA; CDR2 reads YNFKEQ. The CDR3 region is CASSPGTSGGAGTDTQYF. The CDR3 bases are TGTGCCAGCAGCCCCGGGACTAGCGGGGGGGCGGGTACAGATACGCAGTATTTT.

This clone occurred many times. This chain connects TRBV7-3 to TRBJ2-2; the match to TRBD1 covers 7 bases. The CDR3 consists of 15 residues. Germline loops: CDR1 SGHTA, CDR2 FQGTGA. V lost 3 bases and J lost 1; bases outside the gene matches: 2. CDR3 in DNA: TGTGCCAGCAGCTTGACAGGGATGAACACCGGGGAGCTGTTTTTT. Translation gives CASSLTGMNTGELFF.

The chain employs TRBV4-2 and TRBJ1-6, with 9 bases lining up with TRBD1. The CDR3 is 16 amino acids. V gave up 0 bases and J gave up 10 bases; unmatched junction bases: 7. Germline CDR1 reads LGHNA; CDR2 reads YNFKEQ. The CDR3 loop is CASSQEVNRGQSPLHF. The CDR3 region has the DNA TGTGCCAGCAGCCAAGAGGTGAACAGGGGGCAATCACCCCTCCACTTT.

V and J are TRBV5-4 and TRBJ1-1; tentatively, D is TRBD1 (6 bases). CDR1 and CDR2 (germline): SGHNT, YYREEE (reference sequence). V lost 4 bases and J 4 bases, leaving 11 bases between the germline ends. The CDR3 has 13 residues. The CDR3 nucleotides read TGTGCCAGCAGCCCCACAGGGAGCACTGAAGCTTTCTTT. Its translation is CASSPTGSTEAFF.

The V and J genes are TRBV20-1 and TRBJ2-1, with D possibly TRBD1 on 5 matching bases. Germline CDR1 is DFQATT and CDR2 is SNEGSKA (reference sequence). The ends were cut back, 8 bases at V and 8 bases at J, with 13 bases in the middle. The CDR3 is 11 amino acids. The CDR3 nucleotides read TGCAGTTTAGGGGCATTGGATGAGCAGTTCTTC. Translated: CSLGALDEQFF.

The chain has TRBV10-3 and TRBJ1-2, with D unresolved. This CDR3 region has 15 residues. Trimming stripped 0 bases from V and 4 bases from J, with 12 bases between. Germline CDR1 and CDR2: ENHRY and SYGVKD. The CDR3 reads CAISESTFRPYGYTF. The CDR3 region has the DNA TGTGCCATCAGTGAGTCGACTTTCAGACCCTATGGCTACACCTTC.

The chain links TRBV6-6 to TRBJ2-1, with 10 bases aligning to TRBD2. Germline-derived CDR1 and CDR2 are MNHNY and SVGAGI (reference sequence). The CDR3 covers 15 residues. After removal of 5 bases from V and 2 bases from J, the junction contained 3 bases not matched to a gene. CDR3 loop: CASSPSGGTYNEQFF. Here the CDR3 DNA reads TGTGCCAGCAGTCCTAGCGGGGGAACCTACAATGAGCAGTTCTTC.

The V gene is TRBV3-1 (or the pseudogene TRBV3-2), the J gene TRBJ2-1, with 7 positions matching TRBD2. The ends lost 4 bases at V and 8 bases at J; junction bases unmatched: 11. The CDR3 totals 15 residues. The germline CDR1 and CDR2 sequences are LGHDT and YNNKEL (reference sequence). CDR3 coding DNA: TGTGCCAGCAGCCTTGTGGGACTAACCTCCCATGAGCAGTTCTTC. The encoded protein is CASSLVGLTSHEQFF.

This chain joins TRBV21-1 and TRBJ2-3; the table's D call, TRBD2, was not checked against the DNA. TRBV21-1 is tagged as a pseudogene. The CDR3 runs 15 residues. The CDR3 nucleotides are TGTGCCAGCATGCCCGCCTGCGGGAGCACAGATACGCAGTATTTT. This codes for CASMPACGSTDTQYF.